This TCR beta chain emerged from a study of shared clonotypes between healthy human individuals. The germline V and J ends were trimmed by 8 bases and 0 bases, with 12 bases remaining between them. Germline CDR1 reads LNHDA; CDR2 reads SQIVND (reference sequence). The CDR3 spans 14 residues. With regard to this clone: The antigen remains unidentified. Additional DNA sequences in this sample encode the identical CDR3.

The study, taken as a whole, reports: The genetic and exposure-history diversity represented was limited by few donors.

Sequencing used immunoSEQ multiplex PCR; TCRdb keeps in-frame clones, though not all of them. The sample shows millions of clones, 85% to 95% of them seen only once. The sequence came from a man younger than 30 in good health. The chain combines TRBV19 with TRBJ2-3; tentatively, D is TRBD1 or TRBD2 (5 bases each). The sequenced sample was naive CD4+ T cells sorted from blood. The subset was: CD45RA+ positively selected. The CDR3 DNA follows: TGTGCCAGTGGGGCGGGCCCTAGCACAGATACGCAGTATTTT. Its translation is CASGAGPSTDTQYF.